The clone carrying this T cell receptor beta chain occurred many times. Its cognate antigen is unknown. This CDR3 is 16 amino acids long. V was shortened by 3 bases and J by 0 bases, with 11 bases between the two germline ends. Germline V gene sequence: CDR1 SGHAT, CDR2 FQNNGV. MiXCR was run by TCRdb on the RT-PCR reads, yielding one entry per CDR3 protein. The table lists about 160,000 distinct CDR3 sequences, about a tenth of them singletons. This sample is part of a study of response to subunit inactivated influenza vaccine. Broader study findings: Each seasonal influenza vaccination recruits few new T cells, the authors suggested.

Here the sequenced sample was non-naive T cells sorted from PBMCs, taken roughly 6 weeks after vaccination. The receptor was derived from a man aged 50 to 59 who received an inactivated influenza vaccine. The chain uses TRBV11-2 and TRBJ1-4; unclear D gene. Here the CDR3 DNA reads TGTGCCAGCAGCTTTGTGCGCAGTGCAACTAATGAAAAACTGTTTTTT. Protein sequence: CASSFVRSATNEKLFF.